The 16 T cell receptor beta chains presented below share a single source sample, sequenced in a study of T cell repertoires in cytomegalovirus infection. TCRdb re-analysed the reads in MiXCR, keeping a single row per CDR3 protein. The sample carries 250,000 to 400,000 distinct CDR3 sequences, just under 25% recorded once. These receptors are not linked to any known antigen. The sequences come from cultured PBMCs, collected from culture after CMV antigen stimulation. The receptor source for this set is a human donor in good health (CMV status not recorded). Some clones in this sample may be carry-over from other donors' samples.

The chain joins TRBV4-1 to TRBJ2-1; D is perhaps TRBD2 (5 bases). Trimming removed 0 bases from V and 7 bases from J, with 16 bases in between. Germline loops: CDR1 MGHRA, CDR2 YSYEKL. This CDR3 is 16 amino acids long. CDR3 loop: CASSQDTASGSNEQFF. The CDR3 DNA follows: TGCGCCAGCAGCCAAGATACGGCTAGTGGGAGTAATGAGCAGTTCTTC.

Comments on this clonotype: At one boundary the junction diverges from the germline segment, which might be a read error. This chain joins TRBV7-6 and TRBJ2-2, with no clear D. The CDR3 totals 14 residues. Per the germline V gene, CDR1 is SGHVS and CDR2 is FNYEAQ. CDR3 sequence: CVSSLVTSTGELFF. The CDR3 bases are TGTGTCAGCAGCTTGGTCACGAGCACCGGGGAGCTGTTTTTT.

This clonotype appeared a few times. The rearrangement links TRBV20-1 to TRBJ2-3; possibly TRBD2 for D (5 bases). The CDR3 spans 14 residues. In germline, CDR1 is DFQATT, CDR2 SNEGSKA (reference sequence). V lost 2 bases to trimming and J lost 1 base, with 10 bases between them. Here the CDR3 reads CSARSGRGTDTQYF. The CDR3 nucleotides read TGCAGTGCTAGAAGTGGGAGAGGCACAGATACGCAGTATTTT.

This clonotype was detected ten times or more. The gene calls are TRBV7-2 and TRBJ2-5; D is undetermined. Germline CDR1 SGHTA, CDR2 FQGNSA. V was cut by 3 bases and J by 5 bases, with 10 bases left in between. This CDR3 spans 13 amino acids. CDR3 sequence: CASSFSGGETQYF. The CDR3 DNA follows: TGTGCCAGCAGCTTCTCTGGTGGGGAGACCCAGTACTTC.

The rearrangement uses TRBV2 and TRBJ1-6, with TRBD1 as a possible D gene (5 bases). V was shortened by 6 bases and J by 7 bases, with 16 bases between the two germline ends. From germline, CDR1 is SNHLY and CDR2 FYNNEI. The CDR3 is 15 amino acids. CDR3 in amino acids: CASRRQGNWNSPLHF. The CDR3 DNA reads TGTGCCAGCAGGCGCCAGGGAAATTGGAATTCACCCCTCCACTTT.

This clonotype has only a few counts. The chain employs TRBV15 and TRBJ2-6; 11 nucleotides align to TRBD1. CDR1 and CDR2 (germline): LNHNV, YYDKDF (reference sequence). The V gene end was trimmed by 3 bases and the J gene end by 1 base; junction bases not matched to a gene: 11. This CDR3 is 20 amino acids long. The CDR3 coding sequence is TGTGCCACCAGCAGGGGATCACCGGGACAGGGGGTATCTGGGGCCAACGTCCTGACTTTC. Its translation is CATSRGSPGQGVSGANVLTF.

This clonotype was seen many times. The V gene is TRBV7-2, the J gene TRBJ2-2, with TRBD1 matching over 7 bases. The V segment lost 3 bases and the J segment 6 bases; nucleotides outside the gene matches: 1. CDR3 size: 13 residues. The germline gives CDR1 SGHTA, CDR2 FQGNSA. CDR3 nucleotide sequence: TGTGCCAGCAGCTTTACAGGGGCCGGGGAGCTGTTTTTT. Protein product: CASSFTGAGELFF.

This clonotype occurred a few times. The V call is TRBV7-2, the J call TRBJ2-1, with 12 bases lining up with TRBD1. V lost 6 bases and J lost 0; bases outside the gene matches: 15. Germline lookup yields CDR1 SGHTA and CDR2 FQGNSA. The CDR3 loop spans 20 amino acids. DNA for the CDR3: TGTGCCAGCAGTCGAACCCGGGACAGGGGGCGAGTTAGCTCCTACAATGAGCAGTTCTTC. Protein sequence: CASSRTRDRGRVSSYNEQFF.

The chain couples TRBV24-1 to TRBJ2-5; D is undetermined. The germline V and J ends were trimmed by 2 bases and 4 bases, with 7 bases remaining between them. The germline CDR1 and CDR2 sequences are KGHDR and SFDVKD. This CDR3 is 13 amino acids long. The DNA for the CDR3 is TGTGCCACCAGTGATTACCCAAGAGAGACCCAGTACTTC. It encodes CATSDYPRETQYF.

The chain has TRBV7-2 and TRBJ1-5, with D possibly being TRBD1 (5 bases). V was shortened by 0 bases and J by 9 bases, with 15 bases between the two germline ends. This CDR3 has 15 residues. Germline V gene data show CDR1 as SGHTA and CDR2 as FQGNSA. CDR3 bases: TGTGCCAGCAGCTTAGCTGAGGGACGGGTAGCGCCCCAGCATTTT. As protein: CASSLAEGRVAPQHF. The whole variable domain, filled in from reference TRBV7-2 and TRBJ1-5, reads GAGVSQSPSNKVTEKGKDVELRCDPISGHTALYWYRQSLGQGLEFLIYFQGNSAPDKSGLPSDRFSAERTGGSVSTLTIQRTQQEDSAVYLCASSLAEGRVAPQHFGDGTRLSIL.

The V call is TRBV3-1, the J call TRBJ1-1; D not certain. Germline-derived CDR1 and CDR2 are LGHDT and YNNKEL (reference sequence). This CDR3 has 14 residues. V dropped 4 bases and J dropped 6 bases, with 15 bases sitting between them. This chain's CDR3 is CASSRREDYSEAFF. The CDR3 bases are TGTGCCAGCAGCCGCCGGGAGGACTACTCTGAAGCTTTCTTT.

The chain carries TRBV11-2 and TRBJ1-1; the D gene is possibly TRBD1 (6 bases). Germline V gene lookup returns CDR1 SGHAT and CDR2 FQNNGV. There are 15 residues in the CDR3. V was cut by 3 bases and J by 5 bases, with 16 bases left in between. The DNA for the CDR3 is TGTGCCAGCAGCTTGGCAGAGGGGGGGCGAACTGAAGCTTTCTTT. It codes for CASSLAEGGRTEAFF.

CDR3 sequence reads: CAITTSGSADTQYF. The CDR3 bases are TGTGCCATCACGACTAGCGGTAGCGCAGATACGCAGTATTTT. The J gene is TRBJ2-3, the V gene TRBV10-3; TRBD2 aligns across 9 bases. V trimming: 7 bases; J trimming: 4 bases; junction bases outside the gene matches: 6. The CDR3 loop spans 14 amino acids. In germline, CDR1 is ENHRY, CDR2 SYGVKD.

This clonotype was found many times. V gene TRBV7-8 combines with J gene TRBJ1-2; 9 positions match TRBD1. Germline CDR1 and CDR2: SGHVS and FQNEAQ. The CDR3 consists of 13 residues. Trimming at V came to 1 base and at J to 11 bases, leaving 5 bases not matched to a gene. The CDR3 region is CASSLGTGEGYTF. Here the CDR3 DNA reads TGTGCCAGCAGCTTAGGGACAGGGGAAGGATACACCTTC.

This chain joins TRBV12-3 or TRBV12-4 and TRBJ2-7; the D gene is possibly TRBD2 (6 bases). V gave up 4 bases and J gave up 3 bases, with 13 bases separating them. CDR3 length: 14 residues. CDR3 nucleotide sequence: TGTGCCAGCAGTTCCGAGGGACTTTACTACGAGCAGTACTTC. Encoded protein: CASSSEGLYYEQYF.

The chain links TRBV20-1 to TRBJ2-1; possible D gene TRBD1, 6 bases. Germline CDR1 DFQATT, CDR2 SNEGSKA (reference sequence). Trimming pared 5 bases from V and 4 bases from J, leaving 12 bases between. The CDR3 contains 13 residues. The CDR3 protein is CSAPRQEYNEQFF. The CDR3 DNA sequence: TGCAGTGCTCCACGACAGGAGTACAATGAGCAGTTCTTC.